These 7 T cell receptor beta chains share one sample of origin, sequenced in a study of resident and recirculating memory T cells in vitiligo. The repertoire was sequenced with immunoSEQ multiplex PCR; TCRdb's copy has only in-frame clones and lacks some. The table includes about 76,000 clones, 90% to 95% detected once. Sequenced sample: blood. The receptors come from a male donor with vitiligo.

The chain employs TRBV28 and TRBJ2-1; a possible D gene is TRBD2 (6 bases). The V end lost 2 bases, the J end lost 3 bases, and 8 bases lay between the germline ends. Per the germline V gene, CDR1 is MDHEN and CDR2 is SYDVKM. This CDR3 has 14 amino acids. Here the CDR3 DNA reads TGTGCCAGCAGTTTACGGGACTTCTACAATGAGCAGTTCTTC. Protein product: CASSLRDFYNEQFF.

CDR3 residues: CASSPSSININEKLFF. The CDR3 nucleotides read TGTGCCAGCAGCCCCTCCTCAATAAACATTAATGAAAAACTGTTTTTT. The rearrangement uses TRBV4-2 and TRBJ1-4; the D is unclear. CDR1 and CDR2 from the germline V gene are LGHNA and YNFKEQ. The CDR3 has 16 amino acids. The V and J ends lost 4 bases and 4 bases respectively, with 16 bases between them.

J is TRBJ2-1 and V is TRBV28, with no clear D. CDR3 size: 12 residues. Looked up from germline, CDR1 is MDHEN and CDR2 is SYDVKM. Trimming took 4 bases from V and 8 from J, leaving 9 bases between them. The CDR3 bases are TGTGCCAGCAGTTCGTCAGGCGATGAGCAGTTCTTC. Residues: CASSSSGDEQFF. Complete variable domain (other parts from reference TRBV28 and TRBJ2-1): DVKVTQSSRYLVKRTGEKVFLECVQDMDHENMFWYRQDPGLGLRLIYFSYDVKMKEKGDIPEGYSVSREKKERFSLILESASTNQTSMYLCASSSSGDEQFFGPGTRLTVL.

CDR3 region: CATSVRGLDGELFF. The CDR3 nucleotides are TGTGCCACCAGCGTCAGGGGGCTGGACGGGGAGCTGTTTTTT. The chain recombines TRBV15 with TRBJ2-2; 8 nucleotides line up with TRBD1. V was clipped by 5 bases and J by 7 bases; unmatched bases: 6. Germline lookup yields CDR1 LNHNV and CDR2 YYDKDF (reference sequence). The length of the CDR3 is 14 residues. The whole variable domain, filled in from reference TRBV15 and TRBJ2-2, reads DAMVIQNPRYQVTQFGKPVTLSCSQTLNHNVMYWYQQKSSQAPKLLFHYYDKDFNNEADTPDNFQSRRPNTSFCFLDIRSPGLGDTAMYLCATSVRGLDGELFFGEGSRLTVL.

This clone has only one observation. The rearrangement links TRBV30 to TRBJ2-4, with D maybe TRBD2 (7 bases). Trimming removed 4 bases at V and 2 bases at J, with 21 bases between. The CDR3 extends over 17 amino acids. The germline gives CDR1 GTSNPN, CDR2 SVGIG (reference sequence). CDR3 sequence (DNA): TGTGCCTGGATCGGTCGAGGGGGGGGTTTTTCCAAAAACATTCAGTACTTC. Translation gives CAWIGRGGGFSKNIQYF.

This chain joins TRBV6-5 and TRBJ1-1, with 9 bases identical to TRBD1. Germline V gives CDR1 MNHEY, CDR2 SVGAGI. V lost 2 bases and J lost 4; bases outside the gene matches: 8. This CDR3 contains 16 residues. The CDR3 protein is CASSYGTGSSGTEAFF. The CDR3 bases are TGTGCCAGCAGTTACGGGACAGGGTCTTCGGGCACTGAAGCTTTCTTT.

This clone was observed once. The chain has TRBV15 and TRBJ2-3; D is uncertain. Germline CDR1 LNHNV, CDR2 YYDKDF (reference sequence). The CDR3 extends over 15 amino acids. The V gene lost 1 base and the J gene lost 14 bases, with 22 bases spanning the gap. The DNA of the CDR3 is TGTGCCACCAGCAGAGTTGACTTCTCACCTCTTACACCGTATTTT. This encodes CATSRVDFSPLTPYF.